The 11 T cell receptor beta chains given below trace back to one sample, sequenced in a study of T cell repertoires in cytomegalovirus infection. TCRdb called the reads again in MiXCR, with one record for every CDR3 protein. The sample yields roughly 170,000 distinct CDR3 sequences, about 22% seen once. Their specific antigens are unknown. The input for sequencing was CD8+ T cells from cultured PBMCs, taken from culture after CMV antigen stimulation. The receptors here all came from a human donor in good health (CMV status not recorded). Some clones in this sample may be carry-over from other donors' samples.

CDR3 sequence reads: CASIPGQGAREQYF. For the CDR3, the DNA is TGTGCCAGCATCCCGGGACAGGGGGCGCGAGAGCAGTACTTC. The genes are TRBV6-5 and TRBJ2-7, with TRBD1 identical over 12 bases. V lost 7 bases, J lost 7 bases, and 8 bases stayed unmatched. The CDR3 consists of 14 residues. CDR1 and CDR2 from the germline V gene are MNHEY and SVGAGI.

This clonotype has more than one count but fewer than ten. V gene TRBV4-1 combines with J gene TRBJ2-6; the D gene could be TRBD1 or TRBD2 (6 bases each). Germline V gene lookup returns CDR1 MGHRA and CDR2 YSYEKL. This CDR3 is built from 16 residues. V lost 3 bases to trimming and J lost 3 bases, with 12 bases between them. This chain's CDR3 is CASSHPGAGGANVLTF. The CDR3 DNA sequence: TGCGCCAGCAGCCACCCGGGGGCGGGTGGGGCCAACGTCCTGACTTTC.

The chain links TRBV5-6 to TRBJ1-1; no definite D call. The germline CDR1 and CDR2 sequences are SGHDT and YYEEEE. The CDR3 loop spans 14 amino acids. V was pared by 4 bases and J by 0 bases, with 10 bases between. The CDR3 sequence: CASSQQFLNTEAFF. The CDR3 nucleotides read TGTGCCAGCAGCCAACAGTTTCTGAACACTGAAGCTTTCTTT.

The J gene is TRBJ2-3, the V gene TRBV7-8, with TRBD2 matching over 12 bases. Germline loops: CDR1 SGHVS, CDR2 FQNEAQ. The CDR3 totals 16 residues. With 2 bases clipped from V and 4 bases from J, the junction kept 4 bases outside the gene matches. For the CDR3, the DNA is TGTGCCAGCAGCTTAAATCTAGCGGGGGGGGCAGATACGCAGTATTTT. Its translation is CASSLNLAGGADTQYF.

This clonotype was counted a few times. The gene calls are TRBV7-4 and TRBJ2-3; D is unclear. The CDR3 consists of 10 residues. CDR1 and CDR2 from the germline V gene are SGHVT and SQSDAQ. CDR3 protein: CATSTDTQYF. The CDR3 nucleotides are TGTGCGACAAGCACAGATACGCAGTATTTT.

The chain is built from TRBV6-2 or TRBV6-3 and TRBJ2-1, with 10 bases aligning to TRBD1. Germline CDR1 reads MNHEY; CDR2 reads SVGEGT. The V segment lost 5 bases and the J segment 5 bases; nucleotides outside the gene matches: 15. This CDR3 has 18 amino acids. The CDR3 DNA reads as TGTGCCAGCAGTCTCAGACAGGGGGCTTTTAACAGGAACAATGAGCAGTTCTTC. It specifies CASSLRQGAFNRNNEQFF.

V is TRBV7-2 and J is TRBJ1-6; D unresolved. Per germline, CDR1 SGHTA and CDR2 FQGNSA. There are 15 residues in the CDR3. V lost 6 bases and J lost 8, with 17 bases in between. CDR3 DNA: TGTGCCAGCAGACAAGACCGCCTGGCGGATTCACCCCTCCACTTT. It is translated as CASRQDRLADSPLHF.

The chain has TRBV7-9 and TRBJ1-2; 7 nucleotides match TRBD1. In germline, CDR1 is SEHNR, CDR2 FQNEAQ (reference sequence). The CDR3 sequence is 17 residues long. Trimming at V came to 1 base and at J to 6 bases, leaving 14 bases not matched to a gene. In DNA, the CDR3 is TGTGCCAGCAGCTTAGGAGGCAGGGGGGGTGTTCAGGATGGCTACACCTTC. This codes for CASSLGGRGGVQDGYTF.

The chain recombines TRBV6-2 or TRBV6-3 with TRBJ2-3; D unresolved. The CDR3 length is 13 residues. Trimming shortened V by 5 bases and J by 2 bases, and 8 bases separated the two germline ends. Germline V gives CDR1 MNHEY, CDR2 SVGEGT. The CDR3 region has the DNA TGTGCCAGCAGTCGTGGAGTCACAGATACGCAGTATTTT. Its protein product is CASSRGVTDTQYF.

This clonotype showed up just a few times. This chain connects TRBV24-1 to TRBJ1-3, with D possibly matching TRBD1 (6 bases). The CDR3 consists of 15 residues. V was clipped by 3 bases and J by 3 bases, with 11 bases between them. Per germline, CDR1 KGHDR and CDR2 SFDVKD. CDR3 amino acids: CATSDRTVIGNTIYF. CDR3 sequence (DNA): TGTGCCACCAGTGATCGGACAGTAATTGGAAACACCATATATTTT.

This clonotype was picked up a small number of times. The rearrangement uses TRBV7-9 and TRBJ2-5; D is uncertain. CDR3 size: 11 residues. CDR1 and CDR2 from the germline V gene are SEHNR and FQNEAQ (reference sequence). The ends were cut back, 5 bases at V and 2 bases at J, with 3 bases in the middle. The CDR3 DNA follows: TGTGCCAGCAGCCGACAAGAGACCCAGTACTTC. Its protein is CASSRQETQYF.